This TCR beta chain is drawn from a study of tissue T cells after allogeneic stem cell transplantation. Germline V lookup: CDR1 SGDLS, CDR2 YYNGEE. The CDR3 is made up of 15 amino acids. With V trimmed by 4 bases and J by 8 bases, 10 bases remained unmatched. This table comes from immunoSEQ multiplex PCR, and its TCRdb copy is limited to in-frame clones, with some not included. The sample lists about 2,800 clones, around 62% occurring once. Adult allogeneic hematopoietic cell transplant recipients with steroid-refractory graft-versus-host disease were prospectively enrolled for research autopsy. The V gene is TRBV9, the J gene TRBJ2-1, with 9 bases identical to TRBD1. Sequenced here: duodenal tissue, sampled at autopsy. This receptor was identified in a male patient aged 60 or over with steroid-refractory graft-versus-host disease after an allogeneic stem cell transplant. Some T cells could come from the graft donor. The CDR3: CASSPRDRVLHEQFF. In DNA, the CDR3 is TGTGCCAGCAGCCCCAGGGACAGGGTTCTCCATGAGCAGTTCTTC.